The subject of this entry is one TCR beta chain. Its cognate antigen is unknown. In replicate PCRs of sorted subsets, roughly 190 ng DNA, approximately 32,000 T cell genomes, was used. Only in-frame clones appear in the TCRdb table, and some are missing; sequencing was by immunoSEQ multiplex PCR. The top ten clones hold about 50% of a sample with approximately 92,000 clones, almost 70% of them seen once. The authors combined CD45RO+ cells with CCR7-negative CD45RA+ TemRA cells as CD8 memory. The CDR3 is 14 amino acids. CDR1 is MNHEY and CDR2 is SMNVEV in the germline V gene (reference sequence). The ends lost 6 bases at V and 3 bases at J; junction bases unmatched: 7. The data stem from a study of shared clonotypes between healthy human individuals. Regarding the study as a whole: Rarefaction gave evidence that sorted-subset sequencing remained incomplete despite large depth.

The receptor comes from a man between 25 and 39 years old in good health. The rearrangement links TRBV27 to TRBJ2-7, with 8 positions matching TRBD2. The sequencing input was memory CD8+ T cells sorted from blood. Sample subset: CD45RO+ cells pooled with CCR7-negative TemRA cells. The CDR3: CASRESGRIYEQYF. CDR3 sequence (DNA): TGTGCCAGCAGGGAGAGCGGGAGAATCTACGAGCAGTACTTC.